The 23 T cell receptor beta chains below come from one sample, sequenced in a study of T cell repertoires in cytomegalovirus infection. MiXCR, run by TCRdb on the reads, gives a single entry per CDR3 protein. This sample yields some 220,000 distinct CDR3 sequences, of which 35% to 40% are seen a single time; around 60% belongs to the top ten. Antigens of these TCRs are unknown. Sequenced material: CD8+ T cells from cultured PBMCs, taken from culture after CMV antigen stimulation. The receptors originated from a human donor in good health (CMV status not recorded). Some clones in this sample may be carry-over from other donors' samples.

As concerns this clonotype: Without the conserved terminal phenylalanine or tryptophan, this CDR3 likely stems from a read error. The chain recombines TRBV9 with TRBJ2-1; 11 bases agree with TRBD2. The CDR3 runs to 15 residues. After removal of 3 bases from V and 8 bases from J, the junction contained 7 bases not matched to a gene. Germline CDR1 reads SGDLS; CDR2 reads YYNGEE. The CDR3 here is CASSGLAGGRYEQFL. The CDR3 nucleotides read TGTGCCAGCAGCGGGCTAGCGGGAGGTCGGTATGAGCAGTTCCTC.

The chain carries TRBV27 and TRBJ2-1; D is unclear. Trimming cost V 6 bases and J 10 bases, with 13 bases left between them. The CDR3 totals 12 residues. CDR1 is MNHEY, CDR2 SMNVEV, per germline (reference sequence). The CDR3 bases are TGTGCCAGCAGGATCTCGCTTATGGAGCAGTTCTTC. Its protein is CASRISLMEQFF.

A few counts support this clonotype. The CDR3 reads CASSFGFLTSGSAEQFF. In DNA, the CDR3 is TGTGCCAGCAGTTTCGGTTTCCTTACTAGCGGGAGTGCTGAGCAGTTCTTC. This rearrangement joins TRBV27 to TRBJ2-1, with 11 bases aligning to TRBD2. V dropped 3 bases and J dropped 9; count of bases not matched to a gene: 13. This CDR3 is built from 17 residues. Germline CDR1 and CDR2: MNHEY and SMNVEV (reference sequence).

This clonotype showed up many times. J is TRBJ1-1 and V is TRBV7-3; weak D call: TRBD1 (5 bases). The length of the CDR3 is 14 residues. V was trimmed by 2 bases and J by 3 bases, leaving 10 bases between them. The germline V gene has CDR1 SGHTA and CDR2 FQGTGA. The chain's CDR3 is CASSLSGGDTEAFF. The CDR3 DNA reads as TGTGCCAGCAGCTTATCGGGAGGGGACACTGAAGCTTTCTTT.

This clonotype was counted between two and nine times. This chain joins TRBV7-9 and TRBJ2-3; D may be TRBD1 or TRBD2 (5 bases each). Germline CDR1 is SEHNR and CDR2 is FQNEAQ (reference sequence). Deletions cut 5 bases from V and 0 bases from J, with 18 bases between. The CDR3 runs 17 residues. The CDR3 DNA follows: TGTGCCAGCAGCGCCAGGTCGGGACGCCCGAGCACAGATACGCAGTATTTT. The encoded protein is CASSARSGRPSTDTQYF. Using reference TRBV7-9 and TRBJ2-3 for the parts outside the CDR3, the full variable domain is DTGVSQNPRHKITKRGQNVTFRCDPISEHNRLYWYRQTLGQGPEFLTYFQNEAQLEKSRLLSDRFSAERPKGSFSTLEIQRTEQGDSAMYLCASSARSGRPSTDTQYFGPGTRLTVL.

The CDR3 DNA sequence: TGTGCCAGCAGCCAGGATCGCCCCCCTCCGGGACAGGGACCTATGAACACTGAAGCTTTCTTT. It translates to CASSQDRPPPGQGPMNTEAFF. The chain employs TRBV14 and TRBJ1-1; 9 bases are a match to TRBD1. Germline V gene data show CDR1 as SGHDN and CDR2 as FVKESK. The ends lost 3 bases at V and 0 bases at J; junction bases unmatched: 20. The CDR3 is 21 residues long.

The J gene is TRBJ2-7, the V gene TRBV7-7; perhaps TRBD2 as D (5 bases). Trimming shortened V by 0 bases and J by 3 bases, and 9 bases separated the two germline ends. The CDR3 runs to 14 residues. Germline lookup yields CDR1 SSHAT and CDR2 FNYEAQ (reference sequence). The CDR3 sequence is CASSLARADYEQYF. In DNA, the CDR3 is TGTGCCAGCAGCTTAGCGCGGGCAGACTACGAGCAGTACTTC.

This clonotype was observed a few times. The chain has TRBV10-3 and TRBJ2-3; D remains unclear. V was cut by 0 bases and J by 8 bases, with 9 bases left in between. CDR1 is ENHRY, CDR2 SYGVKD, per germline. CDR3 length: 13 amino acids. The CDR3 DNA reads TGTGCCATCAGTGAGTCCCCGCGTGCTACGCAGTATTTT. It encodes CAISESPRATQYF.

The chain employs TRBV10-2 and TRBJ2-2; 7 nucleotides agree with TRBD1. The V and J ends lost 5 bases and 0 bases, in that order; junction bases with no gene match: 6. The V gene's germline CDR1 is WSHSY and CDR2 SAAADI. The CDR3 loop spans 16 amino acids. This CDR3 reads CASSLSGTANTGELFF. CDR3 nucleotides: TGCGCCAGCAGTCTATCCGGGACAGCGAACACCGGGGAGCTGTTTTTT.

The V call is TRBV11-1, the J call TRBJ1-1; D is unresolved. This CDR3 region has 14 residues. The germline gives CDR1 SGHAT, CDR2 FQDESV (reference sequence). Trimming removed 1 base from V and 1 base from J, with 7 bases in between. Here the CDR3 reads CASSLDSGNTEAFF. In DNA form, the CDR3 reads TGTGCCAGCAGCTTAGATTCAGGGAACACTGAAGCTTTCTTT.

This chain joins TRBV28 and TRBJ2-3, with D possibly TRBD2 on 6 matching bases. Germline-derived CDR1 and CDR2 are MDHEN and SYDVKM. V was trimmed by 6 bases and J by 6 bases, leaving 22 bases between them. This CDR3 has 16 amino acids. The CDR3 nucleotides read TGTGCCAGCAGCCTACTCTCCTCGGAGGGTACTGATACGCAGTATTTT. Translated: CASSLLSSEGTDTQYF.

This chain uses TRBV7-3 with TRBJ2-5, with TRBD2 identical over 9 bases. V gave up 2 bases and J gave up 2 bases; unmatched junction bases: 6. CDR3 size: 16 residues. Germline V gives CDR1 SGHTA, CDR2 FQGTGA. The CDR3 sequence is CASSLGTSPRQETQYF. CDR3 in DNA: TGTGCCAGCAGCTTAGGGACTAGCCCCAGACAAGAGACCCAGTACTTC. Based on the CDR3 plus reference TRBV7-3 and TRBJ2-5, the full variable domain is GAGVSQTPSNKVTEKGKYVELRCDPISGHTALYWYRQSLGQGPEFLIYFQGTGAADDSGLPNDRFFAVRPEGSVSTLKIQRTERGDSAVYLCASSLGTSPRQETQYFGPGTRLLVL.

The V and J genes are TRBV5-6 and TRBJ2-3; D may be TRBD2 (6 bases). V lost 1 base and J lost 0, with 9 bases in between. This CDR3 is 15 amino acids long. Germline V gene data show CDR1 as SGHDT and CDR2 as YYEEEE. This CDR3 reads CASSLRAGSTDTQYF. DNA for the CDR3: TGTGCCAGCAGCTTGAGGGCGGGAAGCACAGATACGCAGTATTTT.

This sequence joins TRBV6-1 and TRBJ1-2, with a weak D call TRBD1 (5 bases). Germline V gene lookup returns CDR1 MNHNS and CDR2 SASEGT. Trimming cost V 6 bases and J 8 bases, with 22 bases left between them. The CDR3 runs to 15 residues. The CDR3 here is CASRSGLGTRDGYTF. CDR3 nucleotide sequence: TGTGCCAGCAGGTCGGGTCTGGGAACCCGGGACGGCTACACCTTC.

This clonotype has only a few counts. This chain connects TRBV11-2 to TRBJ1-1; D gene ambiguous. V was clipped by 5 bases and J by 1 base, with 8 bases between them. This CDR3 region has 13 residues. Per germline, CDR1 SGHAT and CDR2 FQNNGV. CDR3 loop: CASSPVENTEAFF. CDR3 sequence (DNA): TGTGCCAGCAGCCCGGTGGAGAACACTGAAGCTTTCTTT.

CDR3: CSAPFGDTQYF. The CDR3 DNA reads TGCAGCGCGCCCTTCGGGGATACGCAGTATTTT. This rearrangement joins TRBV29-1 to TRBJ2-3; no clear D gene. V was pared by 7 bases and J by 6 bases, with 11 bases between. The CDR3 has 11 amino acids. Germline loops: CDR1 SQVTM, CDR2 ANQGSEA.

For this clonotype: At one end the junction does not follow the germline gene, possibly because of a read error. This sequence joins TRBV7-7 and TRBJ2-2, with a possible D match to TRBD2 (6 bases). The CDR3 spans 19 residues. The germline V gene has CDR1 SSHAT and CDR2 FNYEAQ (reference sequence). The CDR3 coding sequence is TGTGCTAGCAGCTTAGCGCGAGGGCAGGCCCCCGGAGGGACCGGGGAGCTGTTTTTT. Encoded protein: CASSLARGQAPGGTGELFF.

About this clonotype: Being one base from a much bigger clone, this may be a read error. CDR3 sequence: CASNWAAGRNTEAFF. Here the CDR3 DNA reads TGTGCCAGCAACTGGGCGGCAGGGAGGAACACTGAAGCTTTCTTT. The chain has TRBV7-2 and TRBJ1-1, with D possibly TRBD1 on 5 matching bases. The CDR3 length is 15 residues. Germline assignment: CDR1 SGHTA and CDR2 FQGNSA. The V end was cut by 7 bases, the J end by 1 base, with 16 bases between.

The gene calls are TRBV27 and TRBJ2-1, with D tentatively TRBD2 (5 bases). Germline lookup yields CDR1 MNHEY and CDR2 SMNVEV (reference sequence). V lost 6 bases, J lost 3 bases, and 9 bases lay in between. There are 13 residues in the CDR3. CDR3 in amino acids: CASRIRGYNEQFF. For the CDR3, the DNA is TGTGCCAGCAGGATCCGGGGCTACAATGAGCAGTTCTTC.

V gene TRBV7-3 combines with J gene TRBJ2-1; 7 bases are shared with TRBD2. Germline CDR1 is SGHTA and CDR2 is FQGTGA. Trimming took 5 bases from V and 5 from J; bases not matched to a gene: 6. There are 14 residues in the CDR3. CDR3 nucleotides: TGTGCCAGCAGCCCCGGGGAGGGTCACAATGAGCAGTTCTTC. Its protein is CASSPGEGHNEQFF. The whole variable domain, filled in from reference TRBV7-3 and TRBJ2-1, reads GAGVSQTPSNKVTEKGKYVELRCDPISGHTALYWYRQSLGQGPEFLIYFQGTGAADDSGLPNDRFFAVRPEGSVSTLKIQRTERGDSAVYLCASSPGEGHNEQFFGPGTRLTVL.

The chain carries TRBV15 and TRBJ2-1, with D perhaps assigned TRBD1 or TRBD2 (5 bases each). The CDR3 is 14 residues long. Germline V gives CDR1 LNHNV, CDR2 YYDKDF (reference sequence). The ends were cut back, 5 bases at V and 8 bases at J, with 16 bases in the middle. The CDR3 spells CATSPRGSMYEQFF. The CDR3 DNA sequence: TGTGCCACCAGCCCCCGGGGCAGCATGTATGAGCAGTTCTTC. The whole variable domain, filled in from reference TRBV15 and TRBJ2-1, reads DAMVIQNPRYQVTQFGKPVTLSCSQTLNHNVMYWYQQKSSQAPKLLFHYYDKDFNNEADTPDNFQSRRPNTSFCFLDIRSPGLGDTAMYLCATSPRGSMYEQFFGPGTRLTVL.

The table lists this clonotype with a few counts. The chain combines TRBV7-6 with TRBJ2-1; 11 nucleotides line up with TRBD2. The CDR3 loop spans 16 amino acids. Germline-derived CDR1 and CDR2 are SGHVS and FNYEAQ. Unmatched junction bases numbered 8, after V lost 1 base and J lost 9 bases. The CDR3 region is CASSLEASGGRSEQFF. In DNA form, the CDR3 reads TGTGCCAGCAGCTTAGAGGCTAGCGGGGGGCGGAGTGAGCAGTTCTTC.

This clonotype was counted a few times. This chain connects TRBV19 to TRBJ2-1; D remains unclear. The germline CDR1 and CDR2 sequences are LNHDA and SQIVND (reference sequence). Trimming shortened V by 1 base and J by 0 bases, and 7 bases separated the two germline ends. CDR3 size: 15 residues. This CDR3 is CASSIGGVSYNEQFF. CDR3 coding DNA: TGTGCCAGTAGTATAGGTGGGGTCTCCTACAATGAGCAGTTCTTC.